What follows describes a single T cell receptor (beta chain). The data were obtained in a study of blood T cell repertoires in COVID-19. Study summary: COVID-19 samples, acute and convalescent, were from the United States, Italy and Spain. The cDNA or gDNA used as material had been derived from T cells, B-cell-depleted T cells, or PBMCs.

This CDR3 has 17 amino acids. The V gene end was trimmed by 6 bases and the J gene end by 5 bases; junction bases not matched to a gene: 18. Germline assignment: CDR1 MNHEY and CDR2 SMNVEV (reference sequence). Per the original methods: Nucleated cell number was recorded as an estimate derived from reference gene primer amplification. This table comes from immunoSEQ multiplex PCR, and its TCRdb copy is limited to in-frame clones, with some not included. V and J calls plus clone size are reproduced from that table; the DNA served to infer D and trimming. The data contain about 59,000 clones, around four fifths of them singletons.

The source material was peripheral blood. This TCR was recovered from an elderly man with acute or convalescent COVID-19. The V and J genes are TRBV27 and TRBJ2-7; 8 bases map to TRBD2. CDR3 nucleotides: TGTGCCAGCAGCCCCGCTCCGCGGGCTAGCGGGCTCAACGAGCAGTACTTC. Amino acid sequence: CASSPAPRASGLNEQYF.